This T cell receptor (beta chain) was recorded in a study of spatial heterogeneity in lung cancer. Study-level background: There were consistently more beta-chain sequences detected than alpha-chain sequences. Raw-read counts averaged over ten per unique TCR and UMI combination.

Single TCR cDNA molecules each had their own unique molecular identifier. TCRdb analysed the 5' RACE reads with MiXCR anew, one entry per CDR3 protein. The sample yields 23,000 or so distinct CDR3 sequences, 4% to 6% seen once. Indicated time point: sample taken at primary tumor resection. The sequenced material consisted of unsorted whole RNA from tumor, nontumor lung or frozen PBMC. Patients with untreated early-stage non-small cell lung cancer, numbering 72, were the donors. Germline assignment: CDR1 SGHTA and CDR2 FQGTGA. V was trimmed by 2 bases and J by 7 bases, leaving 12 bases between them. This CDR3 spans 14 amino acids. This clonotype was recorded many times.

This receptor was identified in a male donor with early-stage non-small cell lung cancer. The specimen was PBMCs, collected at surgery. The chain combines TRBV7-3 with TRBJ2-1; D may be TRBD2 (7 bases). The CDR3 sequence is CASSLVGGENEQFF. In nucleotides, the CDR3 is TGTGCCAGCAGCTTAGTAGGGGGGGAGAATGAGCAGTTCTTC. The variable domain in full, with the rest retrieved from reference TRBV7-3 and TRBJ2-1, is GAGVSQTPSNKVTEKGKYVELRCDPISGHTALYWYRQSLGQGPEFLIYFQGTGAADDSGLPNDRFFAVRPEGSVSTLKIQRTERGDSAVYLCASSLVGGENEQFFGPGTRLTVL.